The sequence of this T cell receptor beta chain was determined in a study of CD8 T cells in ankylosing spondylitis. Study-wide results and caveats: For ankylosing spondylitis blood, a TCR beta motif of 7 or 8 highly homologous variants appeared characteristic.

The CDR3 totals 15 residues. Between the trimmed V and J ends, which lost 2 bases and 6 bases, there was a span of 17 bases. Germline values: CDR1 MNHEY, CDR2 SVGEGT. TCRdb re-called the 5' RACE reads through MiXCR, storing one row per CDR3 protein. The sample comprises some 840,000 distinct CDR3 sequences, about 12% of which are singletons, and just over 0.5% rests with the top ten. As regards this clonotype: Its antigen is still unknown.

The genes are TRBV6-2 or TRBV6-3 and TRBJ2-7, with D perhaps assigned TRBD1 or TRBD2 (6 bases each). This clonotype was obtained from a male donor with ankylosing spondylitis. The sample consisted of blood, either unsorted or a sorted T cell fraction (not recorded which). The CDR3 loop is CASSYPKPGASEQYF. CDR3 nucleotide sequence: TGTGCCAGCAGTTACCCAAAACCGGGGGCAAGCGAGCAGTACTTC.